The source of this T cell receptor (beta chain) is a study of CD8 T cells in Susac syndrome. The study, taken as a whole, reports: The number of individuals included in the study's TCR sequencing and HLA analysis was acknowledged as relatively small.

Stable or active relapsing-remitting multiple sclerosis, untreated and meeting revised McDonald criteria, defined the controls. Negative isolation was applied to CD8+ and CD4+ T cells, and FACS enrichment was applied to TEMRA cells. In the case of this clonotype: Its antigen is as yet unknown.

Reverse transcription used roughly 0.45 to 1 ug RNA and random hexamers. Multiplex immunoSEQ PCR targeted 54 Vbeta and 13 Jbeta TCR beta segments. TCRdb analysed the immunoSEQ multiplex PCR reads with MiXCR anew, one entry per CDR3 protein. Among approximately 300,000 distinct CDR3 sequences, approximately 85% were seen once, and the ten largest hold roughly 0.21%. The TCR was taken from a human donor with multiple sclerosis. Sequenced input: CD8+ T cells from PBMCs.

The CDR3 DNA follows: TGCGCCAGCAGCCAAGATGAGGGTGGTTTTAATCAGCCCCAGCATTTT. Translation: CASSQDEGGFNQPQHF. The chain couples TRBV4-1 to TRBJ1-5; D unclear. Germline V gene data show CDR1 as MGHRA and CDR2 as YSYEKL. Deletions cut 0 bases from V and 4 bases from J, with 13 bases between. CDR3 length: 16 amino acids.